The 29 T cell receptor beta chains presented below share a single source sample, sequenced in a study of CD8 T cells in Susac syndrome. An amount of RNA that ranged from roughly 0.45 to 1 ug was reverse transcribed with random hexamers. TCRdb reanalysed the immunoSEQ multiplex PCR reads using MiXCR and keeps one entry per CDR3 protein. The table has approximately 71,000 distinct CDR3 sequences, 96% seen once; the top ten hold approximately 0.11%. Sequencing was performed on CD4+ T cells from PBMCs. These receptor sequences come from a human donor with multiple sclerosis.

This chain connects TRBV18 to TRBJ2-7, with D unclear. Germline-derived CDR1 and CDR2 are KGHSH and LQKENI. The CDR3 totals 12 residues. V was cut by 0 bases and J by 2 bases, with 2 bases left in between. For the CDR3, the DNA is TGTGCCAGCTCACCACCCACCTACGAGCAGTACTTC. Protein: CASSPPTYEQYF.

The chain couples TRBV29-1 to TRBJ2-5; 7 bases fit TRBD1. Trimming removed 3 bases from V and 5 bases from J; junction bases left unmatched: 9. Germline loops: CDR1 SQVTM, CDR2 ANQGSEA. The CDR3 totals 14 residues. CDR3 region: CSVDWTGTGETQYF. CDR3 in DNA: TGCAGCGTTGATTGGACAGGAACAGGGGAGACCCAGTACTTC. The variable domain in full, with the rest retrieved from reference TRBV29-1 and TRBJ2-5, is SAVISQKPSRDICQRGTSLTIQCQVDSQVTMMFWYRQQPGQSLTLIATANQGSEATYESGFVIDKFPISRPNLTFSTLTVSNMSPEDSSIYLCSVDWTGTGETQYFGPGTRLLVL.

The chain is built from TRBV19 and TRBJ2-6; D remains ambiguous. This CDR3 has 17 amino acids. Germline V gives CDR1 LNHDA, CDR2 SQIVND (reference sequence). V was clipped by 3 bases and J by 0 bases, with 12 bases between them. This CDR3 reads CASSIIERSSGANVLTF. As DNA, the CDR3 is TGTGCCAGTAGTATCATCGAACGGAGCTCTGGGGCCAACGTCCTGACTTTC. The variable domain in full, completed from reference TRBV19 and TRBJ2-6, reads DGGITQSPKYLFRKEGQNVTLSCEQNLNHDAMYWYRQDPGQGLRLIYYSQIVNDFQKGDIAEGYSVSREKKESFPLTVTSAQKNPTAFYLCASSIIERSSGANVLTFGAGSRLTVL.

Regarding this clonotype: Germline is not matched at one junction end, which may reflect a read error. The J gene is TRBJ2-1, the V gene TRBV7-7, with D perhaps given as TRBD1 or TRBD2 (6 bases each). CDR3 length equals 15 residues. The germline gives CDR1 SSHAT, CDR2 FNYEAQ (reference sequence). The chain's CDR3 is CASSPSGATYNEQFF. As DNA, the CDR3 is TGTGCTAGCAGCCCCTCGGGGGCGACCTACAATGAGCAGTTCTTC.

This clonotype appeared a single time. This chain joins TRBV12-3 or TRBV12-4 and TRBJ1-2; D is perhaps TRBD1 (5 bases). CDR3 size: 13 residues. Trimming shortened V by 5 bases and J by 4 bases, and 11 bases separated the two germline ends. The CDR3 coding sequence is TGTGCCAGCAGTCCCCAGGGTTCCTATGGCTACACCTTC. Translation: CASSPQGSYGYTF.

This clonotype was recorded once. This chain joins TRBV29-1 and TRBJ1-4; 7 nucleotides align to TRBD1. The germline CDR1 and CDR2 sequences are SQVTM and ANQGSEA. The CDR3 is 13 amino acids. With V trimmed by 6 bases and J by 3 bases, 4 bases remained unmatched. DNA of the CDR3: TGCAGCGTCGCACAGGGGTCTAATGAAAAACTGTTTTTT. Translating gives CSVAQGSNEKLFF.

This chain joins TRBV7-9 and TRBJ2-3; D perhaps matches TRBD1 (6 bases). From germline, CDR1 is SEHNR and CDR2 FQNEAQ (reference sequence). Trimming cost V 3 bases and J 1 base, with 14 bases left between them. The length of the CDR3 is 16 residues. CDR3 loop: CASSLQGSRGTDTQYF. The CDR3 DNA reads TGTGCCAGCAGCTTGCAGGGGTCGAGGGGCACAGATACGCAGTATTTT.

The DNA for the CDR3 is TGTGCCAGCAGTCCAGGGCATCCGGTTCAGCCCCAGCATTTT. Protein sequence: CASSPGHPVQPQHF. The genes are TRBV12-3 or TRBV12-4 and TRBJ1-5; TRBD1 might be the D (5 bases). The CDR3 runs to 14 residues. V lost 5 bases and J 6 bases, leaving 14 bases between the germline ends.

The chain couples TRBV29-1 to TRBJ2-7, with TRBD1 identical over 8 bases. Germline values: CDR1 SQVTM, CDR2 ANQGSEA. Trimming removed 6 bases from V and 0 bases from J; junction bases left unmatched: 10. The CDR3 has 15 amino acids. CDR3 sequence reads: CSVAAGTGVSYEQYF. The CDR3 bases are TGCAGCGTGGCGGCCGGGACAGGTGTCTCCTACGAGCAGTACTTC.

The CDR3 loop is CASSYSRREEQYF. The CDR3 nucleotides are TGTGCCAGCAGTTACTCACGCCGGGAGGAGCAGTACTTC. The chain combines TRBV6-2 or TRBV6-3 with TRBJ2-7; D perhaps matches TRBD2 (6 bases). This CDR3 has 13 residues. The germline gives CDR1 MNHEY, CDR2 SVGEGT. V lost 0 bases, J lost 7 bases, and 10 bases lay in between.

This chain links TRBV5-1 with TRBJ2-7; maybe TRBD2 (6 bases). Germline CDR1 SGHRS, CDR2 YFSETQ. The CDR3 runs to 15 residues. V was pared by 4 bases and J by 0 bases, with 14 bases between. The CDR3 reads CASSPEGRSSYEQYF. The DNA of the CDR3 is TGCGCCAGCAGCCCGGAGGGACGGAGCTCCTACGAGCAGTACTTC.

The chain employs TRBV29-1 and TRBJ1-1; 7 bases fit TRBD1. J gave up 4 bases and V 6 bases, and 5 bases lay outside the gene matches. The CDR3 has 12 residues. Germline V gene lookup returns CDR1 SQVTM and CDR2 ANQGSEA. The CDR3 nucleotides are TGCAGCGTGAACGACAGGGTCACTGAAGCTTTCTTT. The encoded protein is CSVNDRVTEAFF.

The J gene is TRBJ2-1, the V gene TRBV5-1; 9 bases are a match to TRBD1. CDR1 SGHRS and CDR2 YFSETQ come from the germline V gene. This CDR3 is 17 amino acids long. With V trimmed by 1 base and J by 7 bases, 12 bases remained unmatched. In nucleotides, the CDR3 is TGCGCCAGCAGCTTGAGATTAGTCGGACAGGGGAATAATGAGCAGTTCTTC. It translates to CASSLRLVGQGNNEQFF.

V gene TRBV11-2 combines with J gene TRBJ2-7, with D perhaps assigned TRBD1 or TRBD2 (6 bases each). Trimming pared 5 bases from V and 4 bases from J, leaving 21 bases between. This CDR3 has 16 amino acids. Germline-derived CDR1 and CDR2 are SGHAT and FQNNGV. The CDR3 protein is CASSTIGGIIEYEQYF. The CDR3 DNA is TGTGCCAGCAGCACAATAGGGGGGATTATTGAGTACGAGCAGTACTTC.

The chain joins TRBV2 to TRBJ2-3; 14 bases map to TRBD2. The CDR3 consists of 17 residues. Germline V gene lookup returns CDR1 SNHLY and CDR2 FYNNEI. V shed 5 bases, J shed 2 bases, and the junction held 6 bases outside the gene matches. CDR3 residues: CASSFGLAGGTTDTQYF. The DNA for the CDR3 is TGTGCCAGCAGTTTCGGACTAGCGGGGGGAACCACAGATACGCAGTATTTT.

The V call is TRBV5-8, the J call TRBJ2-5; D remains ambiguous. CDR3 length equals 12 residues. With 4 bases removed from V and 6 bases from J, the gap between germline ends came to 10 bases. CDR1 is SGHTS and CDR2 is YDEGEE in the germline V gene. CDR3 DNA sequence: TGTGCCAGCAGCCTGGACGTGCAGACCCAGTACTTC. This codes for CASSLDVQTQYF. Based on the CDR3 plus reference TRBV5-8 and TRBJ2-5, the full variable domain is EAGVTQSPTHLIKTRGQQATLRCSPISGHTSVYWYQQALGLGLQFLLWYDEGEERNRGNFPPRFSGRQFPNYSSELNVNALELEDSALYLCASSLDVQTQYFGPGTRLLVL.

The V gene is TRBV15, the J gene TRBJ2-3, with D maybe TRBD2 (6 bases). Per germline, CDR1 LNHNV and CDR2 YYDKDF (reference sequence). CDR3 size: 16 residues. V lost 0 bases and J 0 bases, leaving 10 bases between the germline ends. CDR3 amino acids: CATSRDGGASTDTQYF. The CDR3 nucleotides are TGTGCCACCAGCAGAGATGGCGGGGCGAGCACAGATACGCAGTATTTT.

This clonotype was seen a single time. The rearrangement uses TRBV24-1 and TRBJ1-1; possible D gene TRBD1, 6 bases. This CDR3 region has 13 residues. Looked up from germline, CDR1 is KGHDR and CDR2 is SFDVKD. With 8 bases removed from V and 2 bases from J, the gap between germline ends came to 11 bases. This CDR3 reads CATTGQSNTEAFF. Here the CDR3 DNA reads TGTGCCACCACGGGACAATCAAACACTGAAGCTTTCTTT.

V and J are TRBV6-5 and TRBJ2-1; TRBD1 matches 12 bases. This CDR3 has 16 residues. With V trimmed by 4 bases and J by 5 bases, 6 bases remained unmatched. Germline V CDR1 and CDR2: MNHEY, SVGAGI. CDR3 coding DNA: TGTGCCAGCAGTTTCTCCGGGACAGGGGGCCACAATGAGCAGTTCTTC. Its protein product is CASSFSGTGGHNEQFF.

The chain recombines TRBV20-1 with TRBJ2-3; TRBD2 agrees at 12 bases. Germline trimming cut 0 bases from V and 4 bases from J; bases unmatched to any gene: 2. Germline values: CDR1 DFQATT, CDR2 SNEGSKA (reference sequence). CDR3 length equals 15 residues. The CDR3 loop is CSARERTSGADTQYF. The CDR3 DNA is TGCAGTGCTAGAGAGCGGACTAGCGGGGCAGATACGCAGTATTTT.

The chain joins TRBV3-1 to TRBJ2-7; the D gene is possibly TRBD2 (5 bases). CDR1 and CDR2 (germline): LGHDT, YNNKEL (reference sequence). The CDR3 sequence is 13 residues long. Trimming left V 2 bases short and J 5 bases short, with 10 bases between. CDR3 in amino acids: CASSQLYGDEQYF. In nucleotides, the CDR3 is TGTGCCAGCAGCCAATTGTACGGGGACGAGCAGTACTTC.

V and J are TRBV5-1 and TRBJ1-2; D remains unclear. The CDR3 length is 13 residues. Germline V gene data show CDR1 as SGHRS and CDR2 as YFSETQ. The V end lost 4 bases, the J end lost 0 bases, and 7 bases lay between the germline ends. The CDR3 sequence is CASSEATNYGYTF. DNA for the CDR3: TGCGCCAGCAGCGAGGCCACTAACTATGGCTACACCTTC.

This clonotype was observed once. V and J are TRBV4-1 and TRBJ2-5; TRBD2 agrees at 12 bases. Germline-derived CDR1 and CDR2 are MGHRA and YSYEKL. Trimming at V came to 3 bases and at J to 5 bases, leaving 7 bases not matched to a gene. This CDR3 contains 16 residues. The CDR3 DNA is TGCGCCAGCAGCCACGGCCTGACTAGCGGGGGCGAGACCCAGTACTTC. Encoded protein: CASSHGLTSGGETQYF.

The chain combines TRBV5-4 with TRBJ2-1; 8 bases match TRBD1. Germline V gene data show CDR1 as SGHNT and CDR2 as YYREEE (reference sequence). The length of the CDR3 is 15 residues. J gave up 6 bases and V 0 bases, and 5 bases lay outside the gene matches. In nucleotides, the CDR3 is TGTGCCAGCAGCTTGGGCAGGGGGCTAATCAATGAGCAGTTCTTC. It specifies CASSLGRGLINEQFF.

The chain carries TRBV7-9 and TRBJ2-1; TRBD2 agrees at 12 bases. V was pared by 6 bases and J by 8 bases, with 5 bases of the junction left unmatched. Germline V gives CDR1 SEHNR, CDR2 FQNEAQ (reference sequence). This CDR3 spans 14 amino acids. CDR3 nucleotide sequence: TGTGCCAGCAGGACTAGCGGGGGTTCGGATGAGCAGTTCTTC. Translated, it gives CASRTSGGSDEQFF.

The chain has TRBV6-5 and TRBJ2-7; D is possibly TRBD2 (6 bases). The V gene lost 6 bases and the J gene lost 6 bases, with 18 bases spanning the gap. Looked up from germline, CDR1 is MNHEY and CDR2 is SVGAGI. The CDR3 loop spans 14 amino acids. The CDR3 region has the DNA TGTGCCAGCAGCTATGAAGGGGAGGAGGGCGAGCAGTACTTC. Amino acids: CASSYEGEEGEQYF.

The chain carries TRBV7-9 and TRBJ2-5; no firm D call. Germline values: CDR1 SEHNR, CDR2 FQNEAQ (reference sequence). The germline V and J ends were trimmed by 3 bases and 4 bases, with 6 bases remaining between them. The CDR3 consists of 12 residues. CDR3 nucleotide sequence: TGTGCCAGCAGCTTCATGGGAGAGACCCAGTACTTC. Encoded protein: CASSFMGETQYF.

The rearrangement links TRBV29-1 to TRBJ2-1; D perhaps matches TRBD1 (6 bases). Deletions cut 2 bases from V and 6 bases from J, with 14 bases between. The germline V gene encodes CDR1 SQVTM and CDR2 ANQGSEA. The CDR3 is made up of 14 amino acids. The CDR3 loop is CSVERTAGTNEQFF. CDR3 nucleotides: TGCAGCGTTGAAAGGACAGCTGGAACCAATGAGCAGTTCTTC.

The CDR3 spells CASNLDWLNEQFF. CDR3 bases: TGTGCCAGCAATTTGGACTGGCTCAATGAGCAGTTCTTC. The chain joins TRBV6-2 or TRBV6-3 to TRBJ2-1; perhaps TRBD2 as D (5 bases). The V end lost 7 bases, the J end lost 6 bases, and 13 bases lay between the germline ends. The germline CDR1 and CDR2 sequences are MNHEY and SVGEGT. The CDR3 has 13 amino acids.